This record concerns one TCR beta chain sequence. The antigen is unknown. The PCR employed 60 Vbeta primers together with 13 Jbeta primers. Clones were sequenced by immunoSEQ multiplex PCR, and TCRdb holds only the in-frame ones, with some missing. The sample yields roughly 130,000 clones, just over 65% seen once. In germline, CDR1 is MDHEN, CDR2 SYDVKM. V shed 2 bases and J shed 2 bases, with 13 bases lying between them. This CDR3 has 16 residues. The data were taken from a study of cytomegalovirus exposure and HLA in healthy donors. Study observations and caveats: Donor immune exposure was known only as CMV serostatus. Later work showed greater clonal expansion in HLA-associated TCR beta chains than in equally common others. Prior analysis indicated that the majority of TCR beta V segments exhibited productivity approximately 87% or approximately 30% of the time.

The specimen sequenced was PBMCs. This receptor was identified in a woman aged 60-75 years in good health and CMV-seronegative. The chain combines TRBV28 with TRBJ2-4; D gene unclear. DNA of the CDR3: TGTGCCAGCAGTTTAAGAGCCCAGGCATCCAAAAACATTCAGTACTTC. Translating gives CASSLRAQASKNIQYF.